Below, 8 T cell receptor beta chains from the same sample are listed, as sequenced in a study of cytomegalovirus exposure and HLA in healthy donors. Use of 60 Vbeta and 13 Jbeta primers characterized the PCR. Produced via immunoSEQ multiplex PCR; TCRdb's table is partial and in-frame only. The table records approximately 150,000 clones, about two thirds of them present only once. The sample was PBMCs. These receptors were collected from a man younger than 45 in good health and CMV-seropositive.

The chain recombines TRBV14 with TRBJ1-5; tentative D call: TRBD1 (5 bases). Trimming took off 0 bases at V and 0 bases at J, with 9 bases between the two ends. CDR1 and CDR2 (germline): SGHDN, FVKESK. There are 16 residues in the CDR3. CDR3 residues: CASSQERDFSNQPQHF. CDR3 bases: TGTGCCAGCAGCCAAGAGAGGGACTTTAGCAATCAGCCCCAGCATTTT. Complete variable domain (other parts from reference TRBV14 and TRBJ1-5): EAGVTQFPSHSVIEKGQTVTLRCDPISGHDNLYWYRRVMGKEIKFLLHFVKESKQDESGMPNNRFLAERTGGTYSTLKVQPAELEDSGVYFCASSQERDFSNQPQHFGDGTRLSIL.

The chain employs TRBV10-3 and TRBJ2-1; 8 bases agree with TRBD1. In germline, CDR1 is ENHRY, CDR2 SYGVKD. This CDR3 region has 13 residues. Trimming took 2 bases from V and 9 from J; bases not matched to a gene: 3. CDR3 in DNA: TGTGCCATCAGTGAGCTAGACAGGGGTGAGCAGTTCTTC. This translates into CAISELDRGEQFF.

The chain couples TRBV5-4 to TRBJ1-1, with 10 bases matching TRBD1. Germline CDR1 SGHNT, CDR2 YYREEE (reference sequence). The CDR3 runs to 14 residues. The J segment lost 5 bases and the V segment lost 6 bases, leaving 7 bases of the junction unmatched. The CDR3 loop reads CASIKTGGKTEAFF. The CDR3 DNA follows: TGTGCCAGCATCAAGACAGGGGGCAAAACTGAAGCTTTCTTT.

The rearrangement links TRBV30 to TRBJ1-1; 7 bases are a match to TRBD1. The V and J ends lost 6 bases and 1 base, in that order; junction bases with no gene match: 11. CDR3 length equals 15 residues. Germline V gene data show CDR1 as GTSNPN and CDR2 as SVGIG (reference sequence). The CDR3 region is CACLRFGQENTEAFF. For the CDR3, the DNA is TGTGCCTGCCTCCGTTTTGGACAGGAGAACACTGAAGCTTTCTTT.

This clone was detected only a few times. This sequence joins TRBV4-1 and TRBJ2-3; 7 bases line up with TRBD2. Losses at the gene ends were 0 bases for V and 0 bases for J; bases not matched to a gene: 9. The CDR3 loop spans 18 amino acids. The germline gives CDR1 MGHRA, CDR2 YSYEKL. The CDR3 loop reads CASSQEASGTASTDTQYF. The CDR3 nucleotides read TGCGCCAGCAGCCAAGAAGCTAGCGGAACCGCTAGCACAGATACGCAGTATTTT.

This chain uses TRBV5-1 with TRBJ1-1; 7 bases match TRBD1. Germline CDR1 and CDR2: SGHRS and YFSETQ. The CDR3 covers 16 residues. The ends lost 3 bases at V and 7 bases at J; junction bases unmatched: 15. The CDR3 protein is CASSSGRDSAPSEAFF. In DNA form, the CDR3 reads TGCGCCAGCAGCTCGGGCCGGGACAGCGCTCCTAGTGAAGCTTTCTTT.

The chain joins TRBV6-6 to TRBJ1-6; D call uncertain. The CDR3 is 14 residues long. Trimming cost V 4 bases and J 5 bases, with 9 bases left between them. CDR1 is MNHNY, CDR2 SVGAGI, per germline (reference sequence). For the CDR3, the DNA is TGTGCCAGCAGTTCCTCCGCGGATAATTCACCCCTCCACTTT. It is translated as CASSSSADNSPLHF.

This clone was detected a few times. Within the sample, other DNA sequences also encode this same CDR3. The chain employs TRBV2 and TRBJ2-7; tentative D call: TRBD2 (6 bases). CDR1 is SNHLY, CDR2 FYNNEI, per germline. The CDR3 spans 11 residues. The ends were cut back, 4 bases at V and 7 bases at J, with 8 bases in the middle. The CDR3 loop is CASSGRGEQYF. The CDR3 DNA sequence: TGTGCCAGCAGTGGGAGGGGAGAGCAGTACTTC.